Detailed here is one T cell receptor (beta chain). This sample stems from a study of shared T cell receptors in the human thymus. The CDR3 loop spans 16 amino acids. J was trimmed by 6 bases and V by 10 bases; bases with no gene match: 18. Germline loops: CDR1 SNHLY, CDR2 FYNNEI. Assay used: immunoSEQ multiplex PCR; TCRdb lists only in-frame clones, some missing. Of approximately 760,000 clones in the sample, approximately 85% were seen once. These records were also assigned to another study, of human thymus T cells. That investigation notes: Thymic tissue was derived from resections collected during corrective heart surgery. Biased V and J segment usage appeared in thymus and peripheral blood.

The chain has TRBV2 and TRBJ1-2; 9 bases are shared with TRBD1. This receptor was taken from a girl in the first two years of life with a congenital heart defect. The sample consisted of thymocytes. The CDR3 DNA reads as TGTGCCACAAGCCCCGGGACAGGGCGAGACCCGGATGGCTACACCTTC. Translated, it gives CATSPGTGRDPDGYTF.